This T cell receptor beta chain was captured in a study of blood T cells in healthy people across ages. In its sample, this clonotype was seen once. Primed by a sample-barcoded 5' primer and a J-beta primer mix, a second PCR proceeded for 7 to 11 cycles. TCRdb fed the 5' RACE reads into MiXCR, producing one record per CDR3 protein. The profile shows fewer than 950,000 distinct CDR3 sequences, 36% of them singletons. The CDR3 has 14 amino acids. Per the germline V gene, CDR1 is GTSNPN and CDR2 is SVGIG (reference sequence). This chain connects TRBV30 to TRBJ2-5; TRBD2 is a possible D gene (6 bases). The assigned J gene may be wrong: the sequence end matches TRBJ2-7 better. Sequenced: blood. This sequence originates from a man in his late teens or twenties in good health. The CDR3 DNA follows: TGTGCCTGGAGTTGGCCGGGACTCCCCGGCGAGCAGTACTTC. Protein product: CAWSWPGLPGEQYF.